This entry lists 3 T cell receptor beta chains sequenced from one sample in a study of T cell responses to AZD1222 COVID-19 vaccine. The method was immunoSEQ multiplex PCR; TCRdb's version includes in-frame clones alone and lacks a portion of them. The sample holds some 100,000 clones, about nine tenths seen once. The sample was peripheral blood, taken on day 0 of AZD1222 vaccination. These receptors all come from an adult in good health.

V and J are TRBV27 and TRBJ1-2, with a weak D call TRBD1 (5 bases). Trimming shortened V by 4 bases and J by 2 bases, and 8 bases separated the two germline ends. CDR3 length: 13 amino acids. Looked up from germline, CDR1 is MNHEY and CDR2 is SMNVEV (reference sequence). CDR3 region: CASSWDGNYGYTF. CDR3 DNA sequence: TGTGCCAGCAGTTGGGACGGGAACTATGGCTACACCTTC.

The chain is built from TRBV5-6 and TRBJ2-5; 7 positions match TRBD1. The CDR3 runs 13 residues. V was clipped by 5 bases and J by 5 bases; unmatched bases: 6. The germline CDR1 and CDR2 sequences are SGHDT and YYEEEE. The CDR3 here is CASSFLRGETQYF. In nucleotides, the CDR3 is TGTGCCAGCAGTTTTCTCAGGGGGGAGACCCAGTACTTC.

The rearrangement links TRBV3-1 (or the pseudogene TRBV3-2) to TRBJ1-1, with 10 bases lining up with TRBD1. The length of the CDR3 is 14 residues. Looked up from germline, CDR1 is LGHDT and CDR2 is YNNKEL (reference sequence). J gave up 5 bases and V 5 bases, and 5 bases lay outside the gene matches. This CDR3 reads CASSIDRGRTEAFF. The CDR3 region has the DNA TGTGCCAGCAGCATAGACAGGGGGCGAACTGAAGCTTTCTTT.